The next 7 T cell receptor beta chains were all read from a single sample in a study of blood T cell repertoires in COVID-19. Generated by immunoSEQ multiplex PCR, the TCRdb table keeps only in-frame clones and is missing some. The sample includes some 150,000 clones, around 86% of them seen just once. The material sequenced was peripheral blood. All receptors derive from a man aged 45-65 years who had recovered from COVID-19.

The chain carries TRBV7-9 and TRBJ1-1; the match to TRBD1 covers 7 bases. CDR1 and CDR2 from the germline V gene are SEHNR and FQNEAQ (reference sequence). The CDR3 is 14 residues long. Trimming at V came to 4 bases and at J to 0 bases, leaving 2 bases not matched to a gene. In DNA form, the CDR3 reads TGTGCCAGCAGCTCGGGACAGCTGAACACTGAAGCTTTCTTT. It codes for CASSSGQLNTEAFF. Full variable domain (outside the CDR3, taken from reference TRBV7-9 and TRBJ1-1): DTGVSQNPRHKITKRGQNVTFRCDPISEHNRLYWYRQTLGQGPEFLTYFQNEAQLEKSRLLSDRFSAERPKGSFSTLEIQRTEQGDSAMYLCASSSGQLNTEAFFGQGTRLTVV.

The rearrangement links TRBV15 to TRBJ2-1, with D maybe TRBD1 (6 bases). V was clipped by 6 bases and J by 3 bases, with 18 bases between them. This CDR3 is built from 16 residues. CDR1 and CDR2 (germline): LNHNV, YYDKDF (reference sequence). The CDR3 reads CATRSTQGPHYNEQFF. The CDR3 coding sequence is TGTGCCACCAGGTCGACTCAGGGGCCCCACTACAATGAGCAGTTCTTC.

The chain recombines TRBV6-5 with TRBJ1-5; no firm D call. The length of the CDR3 is 13 residues. In germline, CDR1 is MNHEY, CDR2 SVGAGI. The V end lost 6 bases, the J end lost 4 bases, and 10 bases lay between the germline ends. The DNA for the CDR3 is TGTGCCAGCAGCCCACTGGTTAATCAGCCCCAGCATTTT. Translation: CASSPLVNQPQHF.

In its sample, this clone was seen once. The chain carries TRBV2 and TRBJ1-6, with D perhaps TRBD1 (5 bases). CDR1 SNHLY and CDR2 FYNNEI come from the germline V gene. The CDR3 is made up of 13 amino acids. The germline V and J ends were trimmed by 7 bases and 8 bases, with 12 bases remaining between them. DNA of the CDR3: TGTGCCAGCATCCCGGGCAGGGATTCACCCCTCCACTTT. The encoded protein is CASIPGRDSPLHF.

V gene TRBV15 combines with J gene TRBJ2-1; 7 nucleotides match TRBD2. CDR1 is LNHNV and CDR2 is YYDKDF in the germline V gene (reference sequence). This CDR3 has 15 amino acids. Germline trimming cut 4 bases from V and 9 bases from J; bases unmatched to any gene: 12. The CDR3 DNA follows: TGTGCCACCAGCAATGGACTAGAGTTTACTGGTGAGCAGTTCTTC. This sequence encodes CATSNGLEFTGEQFF. Looking up the rest from reference TRBV15 and TRBJ2-1 gives the full variable domain: DAMVIQNPRYQVTQFGKPVTLSCSQTLNHNVMYWYQQKSSQAPKLLFHYYDKDFNNEADTPDNFQSRRPNTSFCFLDIRSPGLGDTAMYLCATSNGLEFTGEQFFGPGTRLTVL.

The rearrangement links TRBV21-1 to TRBJ2-1; TRBD2 is the table's D call, not checked against the DNA. TRBV21-1 has pseudogene status. The CDR3 length is 16 residues. The CDR3 region is CASSKLLAGPYNEQFF. CDR3 coding DNA: TGTGCCAGCAGCAAGTTATTAGCGGGCCCTTACAATGAGCAGTTCTTC.

This chain joins TRBV11-2 and TRBJ2-7; 7 positions agree with TRBD1. V lost 7 bases, J lost 1 base, and 7 bases stayed unmatched. Germline CDR1 and CDR2: SGHAT and FQNNGV. The CDR3 loop spans 14 amino acids. DNA of the CDR3: TGTGCCAGCACCCGCAGGGACAGTTCCTACGAGCAGTACTTC. Protein product: CASTRRDSSYEQYF.